The 26 T cell receptor beta chains listed next were all sequenced from one sample in a study of shared clonotypes between healthy human individuals. Assay: immunoSEQ multiplex PCR; the TCRdb copy retains only in-frame clones and omits some. The sample has 600,000 to 800,000 clones; over 55% are singletons. What was sequenced was memory CD4+ T cells sorted from blood. The subset here: CD45RA-negative fraction. The receptor set was obtained from a woman aged 25 to 39 in good health.

This clone was observed a handful of times. This chain connects TRBV19 to TRBJ2-1; either TRBD1 or TRBD2 may fit D (5 bases each). This CDR3 comprises 14 residues. Trimming took 6 bases from V and 9 from J, leaving 18 bases between them. CDR1 is LNHDA and CDR2 is SQIVND in the germline V gene (reference sequence). The CDR3 sequence: CASRGDRAIGEQFF. The CDR3, as DNA: TGTGCCAGTAGGGGGGACCGGGCCATCGGTGAGCAGTTCTTC.

With respect to this clone: Other DNA sequences in the same sample also yield this CDR3. J is TRBJ1-3 and V is TRBV6-5; D not resolved. Deletions cut 0 bases from V and 0 bases from J, with 6 bases between. The CDR3 sequence is 15 residues long. Per the germline V gene, CDR1 is MNHEY and CDR2 is SVGAGI. This CDR3 is CASSYSGFSGNTIYF. For the CDR3, the DNA is TGTGCCAGCAGTTACTCCGGATTCTCTGGAAACACCATATATTTT.

The CDR3 DNA reads as TGTGCCAGCAGCTTTGCAGCGGGAGCCCCCTACGAGCAGTACTTC. It translates to CASSFAAGAPYEQYF. This sequence joins TRBV7-2 and TRBJ2-7, with 8 nucleotides matching TRBD2. Germline CDR1 is SGHTA and CDR2 is FQGNSA. V lost 3 bases, J lost 2 bases, and 6 bases stayed unmatched. The CDR3 runs to 15 residues. Full variable domain (remainder filled in from reference TRBV7-2 and TRBJ2-7): GAGVSQSPSNKVTEKGKDVELRCDPISGHTALYWYRQSLGQGLEFLIYFQGNSAPDKSGLPSDRFSAERTGGSVSTLTIQRTQQEDSAVYLCASSFAAGAPYEQYFGPGTRLTVT.

The chain carries TRBV5-6 and TRBJ2-2, with D possibly matching TRBD2 (6 bases). Trimming pared 5 bases from V and 6 bases from J, leaving 17 bases between. CDR3 length: 15 amino acids. Germline CDR1 SGHDT, CDR2 YYEEEE. For the CDR3, the DNA is TGTGCCAGCAGGGGCGGGACTCCTAGGTCCGGGGAGCTGTTTTTT. As protein: CASRGGTPRSGELFF.

This chain links TRBV28 with TRBJ2-7, with 9 bases aligning to TRBD2. This CDR3 has 16 residues. The J segment lost 0 bases and the V segment lost 7 bases, leaving 10 bases of the junction unmatched. Germline V lookup: CDR1 MDHEN, CDR2 SYDVKM. The CDR3 DNA reads as TGTGCCAGCACCTCATTTCGCGGGAGGGCCTCCTACGAGCAGTACTTC. It codes for CASTSFRGRASYEQYF. Complete variable domain (other parts from reference TRBV28 and TRBJ2-7): DVKVTQSSRYLVKRTGEKVFLECVQDMDHENMFWYRQDPGLGLRLIYFSYDVKMKEKGDIPEGYSVSREKKERFSLILESASTNQTSMYLCASTSFRGRASYEQYFGPGTRLTVT.

The chain combines TRBV2 with TRBJ1-4; TRBD1 might be the D (5 bases). The CDR3 is 15 residues long. CDR1 is SNHLY, CDR2 FYNNEI, per germline. The V end lost 6 bases, the J end lost 0 bases, and 11 bases lay between the germline ends. The CDR3 sequence: CASRPGTSTNEKLFF. For the CDR3, the DNA is TGTGCCAGCAGGCCCGGGACCTCAACTAATGAAAAACTGTTTTTT.

V usage is TRBV7-8 and J usage is TRBJ2-1, with D unclear. There are 15 residues in the CDR3. CDR1 and CDR2 from the germline V gene are SGHVS and FQNEAQ. Between the trimmed V and J ends, which lost 2 bases and 9 bases, there was a span of 17 bases. The CDR3 DNA reads TGTGCCAGCAGCTTATTCTCCCTAGAAGCAAGTGAGCAGTTCTTC. This encodes CASSLFSLEASEQFF.

The chain joins TRBV29-1 to TRBJ2-4; 10 bases are shared with TRBD2. Germline CDR1 SQVTM, CDR2 ANQGSEA. CDR3 length: 18 residues. After removal of 6 bases from V and 1 base from J, the junction contained 15 bases not matched to a gene. This chain's CDR3 is CSVAGLAEWGSAKNIQYF. DNA for the CDR3: TGCAGCGTCGCCGGACTAGCGGAGTGGGGATCGGCCAAAAACATTCAGTACTTC.

This clone was detected only a few times. This rearrangement joins TRBV5-4 to TRBJ2-3; 11 bases map to TRBD2. Germline V lookup: CDR1 SGHNT, CDR2 YYREEE (reference sequence). Trimming at V came to 3 bases and at J to 4 bases, leaving 7 bases not matched to a gene. This CDR3 is 16 amino acids long. DNA for the CDR3: TGTGCCAGCAGCTCCCCTCTAGCGGGAGGCCCAGATACGCAGTATTTT. Translation: CASSSPLAGGPDTQYF.

This clone was found many times. This chain uses TRBV11-2 with TRBJ2-1; 7 nucleotides line up with TRBD1. Trimming cost V 5 bases and J 1 base; bases outside gene matches: 5. The germline CDR1 and CDR2 sequences are SGHAT and FQNNGV. The CDR3 is made up of 15 amino acids. The CDR3 DNA follows: TGTGCCAGCAGCAAGCCGGGACAGTCCTACAATGAGCAGTTCTTC. Amino acid sequence: CASSKPGQSYNEQFF. The full variable domain, with the rest looked up from reference TRBV11-2 and TRBJ2-1, is EAGVAQSPRYKIIEKRQSVAFWCNPISGHATLYWYQQILGQGPKLLIQFQNNGVVDDSQLPKDRFSAERLKGVDSTLKIQPAKLEDSAVYLCASSKPGQSYNEQFFGPGTRLTVL.

The chain uses TRBV28 and TRBJ2-7; 9 bases line up with TRBD1. Looked up from germline, CDR1 is MDHEN and CDR2 is SYDVKM. The CDR3 is 15 amino acids. The V gene end was trimmed by 7 bases and the J gene end by 3 bases; junction bases not matched to a gene: 10. The chain's CDR3 is CASTLGTGLGYEQYF. CDR3 nucleotides: TGTGCCAGCACCCTCGGGACAGGGCTTGGCTACGAGCAGTACTTC.

The J gene is TRBJ2-3, the V gene TRBV6-5; tentative D call: TRBD2 (6 bases). Germline loops: CDR1 MNHEY, CDR2 SVGAGI. Trimming removed 6 bases at V and 2 bases at J, with 12 bases between. The CDR3 sequence is 14 residues long. CDR3 amino acids: CASRRGPHTDTQYF. The CDR3 DNA reads as TGTGCCAGCAGGCGGGGCCCTCACACAGATACGCAGTATTTT.

The V call is TRBV7-9, the J call TRBJ1-4; 9 bases line up with TRBD1. Germline V gene lookup returns CDR1 SEHNR and CDR2 FQNEAQ (reference sequence). The junction had 6 bases not matched to a gene; V was cut back by 5 bases and J by 8 bases. The CDR3 loop spans 14 amino acids. The CDR3 protein is CASSRQGVTEKLFF. CDR3 nucleotides: TGTGCCAGCAGCAGACAGGGGGTAACGGAAAAACTGTTTTTT.

The rearrangement links TRBV18 to TRBJ2-7, with TRBD1 as a possible D gene (5 bases). V dropped 2 bases and J dropped 2 bases, with 7 bases sitting between them. This CDR3 is 13 amino acids long. The germline V gene encodes CDR1 KGHSH and CDR2 LQKENI. CDR3 residues: CASSPSRAYEQYF. As DNA, the CDR3 is TGTGCCAGCTCACCATCCAGGGCCTACGAGCAGTACTTC.

V usage is TRBV30 and J usage is TRBJ1-2; TRBD1 is a possible D gene (6 bases). CDR1 GTSNPN and CDR2 SVGIG come from the germline V gene (reference sequence). The V end was cut by 0 bases, the J end by 6 bases, with 11 bases between. There are 13 residues in the CDR3. The CDR3 nucleotides are TGTGCCTGGAGTGTTCGGGGGGCAAATGGCTACACCTTC. This codes for CAWSVRGANGYTF.

Worth noting for this clone: One end of the junction fails to match germline, which may point to a read error. This sequence joins TRBV7-9 and TRBJ2-1; D not resolved. The CDR3 is 11 amino acids. Germline values: CDR1 SEHNR, CDR2 FQNEAQ (reference sequence). The CDR3 protein is CASSLDSSLVF. The CDR3, as DNA: TGTGCCAGCAGCTTAGACTCGAGCCTTGTCTTC.

The chain couples TRBV5-1 to TRBJ2-5, with D perhaps given as TRBD1 or TRBD2 (5 bases each). The CDR3 has 17 amino acids. Trimming removed 0 bases at V and 0 bases at J, with 15 bases between. Germline assignment: CDR1 SGHRS and CDR2 YFSETQ. The CDR3 spells CASSLEKGPMYQETQYF. Here the CDR3 DNA reads TGCGCCAGCAGCTTGGAAAAGGGACCCATGTACCAAGAGACCCAGTACTTC.

This clone has a handful of counts. The chain links TRBV6-6 to TRBJ1-2; D not certain. The V end was cut by 0 bases, the J end by 3 bases, with 8 bases between. CDR1 and CDR2 from the germline V gene are MNHNY and SVGAGI (reference sequence). The CDR3 length is 14 residues. This CDR3 reads CASSYSPSDYGYTF. CDR3 bases: TGTGCCAGCAGTTACTCTCCCAGTGACTATGGCTACACCTTC.

V usage is TRBV2 and J usage is TRBJ1-4; 10 bases map to TRBD1. The length of the CDR3 is 14 residues. CDR1 is SNHLY, CDR2 FYNNEI, per germline. Losses at the gene ends were 5 bases for V and 6 bases for J; bases not matched to a gene: 3. CDR3 in DNA: TGTGCCAGCAGTCCGGGACAGGGGTATGAAAAACTGTTTTTT. This codes for CASSPGQGYEKLFF.

CDR3 amino acids: CASSQDGLAGGRYEQYF. CDR3 bases: TGTGCCAGCAGCCAAGACGGACTAGCGGGAGGAAGGTACGAGCAGTACTTC. This rearrangement joins TRBV14 to TRBJ2-7; 14 bases line up with TRBD2. Trimming cost V 0 bases and J 4 bases; bases outside gene matches: 5. The CDR3 has 17 residues. CDR1 and CDR2 from the germline V gene are SGHDN and FVKESK. The whole variable domain, filled in from reference TRBV14 and TRBJ2-7, reads EAGVTQFPSHSVIEKGQTVTLRCDPISGHDNLYWYRRVMGKEIKFLLHFVKESKQDESGMPNNRFLAERTGGTYSTLKVQPAELEDSGVYFCASSQDGLAGGRYEQYFGPGTRLTVT.

The V call is TRBV30, the J call TRBJ2-5; 7 bases are a match to TRBD2. The J call may be faulty, since TRBJ2-7 better matches the DNA end. Germline V CDR1 and CDR2: GTSNPN, SVGIG (reference sequence). The CDR3 length is 13 residues. CDR3: CAWSGTSRSEQYF. In DNA, the CDR3 is TGTGCCTGGAGTGGGACTAGTCGCTCCGAGCAGTACTTC.

This clone was counted a few times. J is TRBJ2-5 and V is TRBV5-1; no clear D gene. The germline V gene has CDR1 SGHRS and CDR2 YFSETQ. This CDR3 is built from 13 residues. The ends were cut back, 6 bases at V and 2 bases at J, with 11 bases in the middle. The CDR3 protein is CASNSGSQETQYF. The CDR3 DNA follows: TGCGCCAGCAATTCGGGTTCACAAGAGACCCAGTACTTC.

The J gene is TRBJ2-3, the V gene TRBV6-5; either TRBD1 or TRBD2 may supply D (5 bases each). Trimming removed 6 bases from V and 10 bases from J, with 11 bases in between. The CDR3 extends over 11 amino acids. Germline loops: CDR1 MNHEY, CDR2 SVGAGI. CDR3 nucleotide sequence: TGTGCCAGCAGCCGGGGACCGGCGCAGTATTTT. This encodes CASSRGPAQYF.

The chain uses TRBV5-1 and TRBJ1-4; the match to TRBD1 covers 8 bases. This CDR3 is built from 15 residues. With 2 bases clipped from V and 7 bases from J, the junction kept 7 bases outside the gene matches. CDR1 is SGHRS and CDR2 is YFSETQ in the germline V gene. The CDR3 is CASSFGQGVGEKLFF. In DNA form, the CDR3 reads TGCGCCAGCAGCTTCGGACAGGGAGTAGGTGAAAAACTGTTTTTT.

The CDR3 DNA is TGTGCCAGCAGTTGGGGTAGCGGGACTACAGATACGCAGTATTTT. Its translation: CASSWGSGTTDTQYF. This chain connects TRBV27 to TRBJ2-3, with 8 bases that match TRBD2. Germline lookup yields CDR1 MNHEY and CDR2 SMNVEV (reference sequence). V shed 4 bases and J 3 bases; nucleotides not matched to a gene: 6. The CDR3 has 15 residues.

The V and J genes are TRBV28 and TRBJ1-4; the D gene is possibly TRBD1 (6 bases). CDR3 length: 12 residues. V was clipped by 6 bases and J by 8 bases, with 10 bases between them. CDR1 is MDHEN, CDR2 SYDVKM, per germline. CDR3 region: CASRGTLEKLFF. The CDR3 DNA follows: TGTGCCAGCAGGGGGACATTAGAAAAACTGTTTTTT.